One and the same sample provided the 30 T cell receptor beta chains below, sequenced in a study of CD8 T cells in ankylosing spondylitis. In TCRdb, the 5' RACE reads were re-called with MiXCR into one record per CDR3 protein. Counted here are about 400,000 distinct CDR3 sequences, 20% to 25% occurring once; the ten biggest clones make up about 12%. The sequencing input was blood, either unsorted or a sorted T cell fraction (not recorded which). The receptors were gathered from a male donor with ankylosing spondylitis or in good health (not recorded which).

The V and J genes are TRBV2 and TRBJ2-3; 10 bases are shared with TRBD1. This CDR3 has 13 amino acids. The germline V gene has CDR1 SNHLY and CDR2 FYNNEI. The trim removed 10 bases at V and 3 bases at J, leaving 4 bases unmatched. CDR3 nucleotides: TGTGCCACCCCGGGACAGGGGACAGATACGCAGTATTTT. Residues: CATPGQGTDTQYF.

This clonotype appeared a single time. The CDR3 protein is CASSPLPGTAYEQYF. CDR3 bases: TGTGCCAGCAGTCCGCTTCCCGGGACAGCCTACGAGCAGTACTTC. The genes are TRBV27 and TRBJ2-7; TRBD1 matches 7 bases. With V trimmed by 5 bases and J by 2 bases, 9 bases remained unmatched. Per germline, CDR1 MNHEY and CDR2 SMNVEV (reference sequence). The CDR3 runs 15 residues.

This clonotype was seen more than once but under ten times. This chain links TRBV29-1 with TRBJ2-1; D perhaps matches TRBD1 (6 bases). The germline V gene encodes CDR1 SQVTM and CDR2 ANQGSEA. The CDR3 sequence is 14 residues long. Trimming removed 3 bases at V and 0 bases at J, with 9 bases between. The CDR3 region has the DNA TGCAGCGTTGAGCAGGGGATCTCCTACAATGAGCAGTTCTTC. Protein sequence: CSVEQGISYNEQFF.

CDR3 in amino acids: CASSQGKRGPYGYTF. DNA of the CDR3: TGTGCCAGCAGCCAAGGGAAGAGGGGGCCCTATGGCTACACCTTC. This chain uses TRBV14 with TRBJ1-2, with TRBD1 matching 7 bases. The CDR3 length is 15 residues. Germline-derived CDR1 and CDR2 are SGHDN and FVKESK. V lost 1 base and J lost 4; bases outside the gene matches: 6.

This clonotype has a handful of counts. CDR3 coding DNA: TGTGCCAGCAGCTTAGGGGTCCGGGCCACAGATACGCAGTATTTT. Translated, it gives CASSLGVRATDTQYF. V and J are TRBV7-8 and TRBJ2-3; D gene ambiguous. The length of the CDR3 is 15 residues. The germline V gene encodes CDR1 SGHVS and CDR2 FQNEAQ. Trimming stripped 1 base from V and 2 bases from J, with 10 bases between.

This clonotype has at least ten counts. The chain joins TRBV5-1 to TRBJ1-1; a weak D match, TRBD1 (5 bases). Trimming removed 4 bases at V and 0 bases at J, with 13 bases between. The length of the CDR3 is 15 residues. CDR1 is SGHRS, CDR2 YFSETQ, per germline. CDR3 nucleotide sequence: TGCGCCAGCAGCCCTTTGGGGGACCTGAACACTGAAGCTTTCTTT. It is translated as CASSPLGDLNTEAFF.

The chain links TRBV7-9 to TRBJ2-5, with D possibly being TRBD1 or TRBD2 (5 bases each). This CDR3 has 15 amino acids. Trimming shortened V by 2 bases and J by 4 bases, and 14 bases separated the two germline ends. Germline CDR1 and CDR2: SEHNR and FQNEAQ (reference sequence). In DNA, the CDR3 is TGTGCCAGCAGCTTAACGGGGAGTGGGGGAGAGACCCAGTACTTC. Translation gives CASSLTGSGGETQYF.

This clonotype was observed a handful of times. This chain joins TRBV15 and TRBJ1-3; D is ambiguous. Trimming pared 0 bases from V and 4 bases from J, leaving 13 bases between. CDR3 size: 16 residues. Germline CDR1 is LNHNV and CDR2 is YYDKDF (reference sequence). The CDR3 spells CATSRENDGLGNTIYF. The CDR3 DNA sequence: TGTGCCACCAGCAGAGAGAATGACGGTCTGGGAAACACCATATATTTT.

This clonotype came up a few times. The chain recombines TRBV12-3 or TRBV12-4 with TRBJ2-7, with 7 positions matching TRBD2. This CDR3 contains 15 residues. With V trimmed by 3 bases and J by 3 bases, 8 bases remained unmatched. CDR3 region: CASSLRGIVGYEQYF. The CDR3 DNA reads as TGTGCCAGCAGTTTGCGGGGGATCGTGGGCTACGAGCAGTACTTC.

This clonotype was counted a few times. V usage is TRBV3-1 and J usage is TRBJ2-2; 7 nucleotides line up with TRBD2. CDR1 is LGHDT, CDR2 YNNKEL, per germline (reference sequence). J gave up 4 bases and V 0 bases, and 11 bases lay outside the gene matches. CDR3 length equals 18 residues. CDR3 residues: CASSQDRGLGGFTGELFF. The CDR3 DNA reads TGTGCCAGCAGCCAAGATCGGGGTTTGGGAGGGTTCACCGGGGAGCTGTTTTTT.

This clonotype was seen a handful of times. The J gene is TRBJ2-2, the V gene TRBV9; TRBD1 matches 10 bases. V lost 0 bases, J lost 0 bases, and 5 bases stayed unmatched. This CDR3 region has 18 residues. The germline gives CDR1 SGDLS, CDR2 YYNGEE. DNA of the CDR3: TGTGCCAGCAGCGTAGGGGACAGGGGATATGCGAACACCGGGGAGCTGTTTTTT. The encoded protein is CASSVGDRGYANTGELFF.

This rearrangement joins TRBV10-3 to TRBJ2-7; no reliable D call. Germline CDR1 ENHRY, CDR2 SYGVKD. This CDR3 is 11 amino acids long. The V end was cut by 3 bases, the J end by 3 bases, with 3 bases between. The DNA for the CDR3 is TGTGCCATCAGTGACCACTACGAGCAGTACTTC. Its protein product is CAISDHYEQYF.

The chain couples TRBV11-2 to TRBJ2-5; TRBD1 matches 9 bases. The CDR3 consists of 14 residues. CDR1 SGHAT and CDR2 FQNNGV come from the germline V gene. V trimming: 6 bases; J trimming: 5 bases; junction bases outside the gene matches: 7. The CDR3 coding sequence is TGTGCCAGCAGTCAACAGGGGGCCTGGGAGACCCAGTACTTC. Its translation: CASSQQGAWETQYF.

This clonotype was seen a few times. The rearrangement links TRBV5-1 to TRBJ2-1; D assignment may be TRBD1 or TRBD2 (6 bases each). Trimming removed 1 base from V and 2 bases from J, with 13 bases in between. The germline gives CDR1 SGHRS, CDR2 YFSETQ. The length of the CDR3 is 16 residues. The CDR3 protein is CASSLRGAGAYNEQFF. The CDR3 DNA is TGCGCCAGCAGCTTGAGGGGGGCTGGCGCCTACAATGAGCAGTTCTTC.

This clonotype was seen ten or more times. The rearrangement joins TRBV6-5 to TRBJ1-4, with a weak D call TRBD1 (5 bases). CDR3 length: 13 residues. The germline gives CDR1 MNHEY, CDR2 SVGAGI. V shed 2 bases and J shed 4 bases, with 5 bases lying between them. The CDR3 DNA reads TGTGCCAGCAGTTACGGGGGTAATGAAAAACTGTTTTTT. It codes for CASSYGGNEKLFF.

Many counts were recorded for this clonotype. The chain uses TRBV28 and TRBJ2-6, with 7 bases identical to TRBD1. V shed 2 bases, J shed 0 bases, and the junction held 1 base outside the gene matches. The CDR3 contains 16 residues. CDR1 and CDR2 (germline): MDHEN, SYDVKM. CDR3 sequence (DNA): TGTGCCAGCAGTTTAGGGACAGTCTCTGGGGCCAACGTCCTGACTTTC. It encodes CASSLGTVSGANVLTF.

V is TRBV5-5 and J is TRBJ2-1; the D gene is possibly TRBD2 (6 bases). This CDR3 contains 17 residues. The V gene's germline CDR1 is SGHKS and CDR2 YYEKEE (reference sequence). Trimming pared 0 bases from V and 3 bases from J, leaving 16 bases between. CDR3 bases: TGTGCCAGCAGCTTGGCCTTGGGGACTCGTCTCTACAATGAGCAGTTCTTC. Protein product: CASSLALGTRLYNEQFF.

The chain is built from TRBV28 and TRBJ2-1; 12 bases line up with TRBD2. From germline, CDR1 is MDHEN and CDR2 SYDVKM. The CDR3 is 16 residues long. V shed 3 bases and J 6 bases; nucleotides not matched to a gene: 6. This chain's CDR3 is CASSLWLAGGANEQFF. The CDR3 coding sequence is TGTGCCAGCAGTTTGTGGCTAGCGGGGGGGGCCAATGAGCAGTTCTTC. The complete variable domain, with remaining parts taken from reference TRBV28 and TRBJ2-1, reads DVKVTQSSRYLVKRTGEKVFLECVQDMDHENMFWYRQDPGLGLRLIYFSYDVKMKEKGDIPEGYSVSREKKERFSLILESASTNQTSMYLCASSLWLAGGANEQFFGPGTRLTVL.

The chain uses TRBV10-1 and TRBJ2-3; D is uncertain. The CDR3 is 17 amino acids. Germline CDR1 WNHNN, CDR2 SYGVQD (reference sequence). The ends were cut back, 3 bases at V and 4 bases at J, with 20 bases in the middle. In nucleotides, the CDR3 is TGCGCCAGCAGTGACGGTCGAAACGCGGTGCTCGCAGATACGCAGTATTTT. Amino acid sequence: CASSDGRNAVLADTQYF.

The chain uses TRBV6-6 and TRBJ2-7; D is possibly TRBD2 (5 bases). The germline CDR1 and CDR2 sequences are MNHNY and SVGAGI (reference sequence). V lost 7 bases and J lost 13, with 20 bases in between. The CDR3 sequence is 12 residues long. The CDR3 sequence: CASTGQGPSSYF. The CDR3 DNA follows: TGTGCCAGCACCGGCCAAGGCCCGTCTAGCTACTTC.

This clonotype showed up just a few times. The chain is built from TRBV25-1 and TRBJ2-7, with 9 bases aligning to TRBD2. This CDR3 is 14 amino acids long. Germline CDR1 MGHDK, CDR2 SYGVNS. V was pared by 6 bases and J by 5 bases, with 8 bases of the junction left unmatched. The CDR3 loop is CASSIPGLADEQYF. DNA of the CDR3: TGTGCCAGCAGCATTCCGGGACTAGCAGACGAGCAGTACTTC.

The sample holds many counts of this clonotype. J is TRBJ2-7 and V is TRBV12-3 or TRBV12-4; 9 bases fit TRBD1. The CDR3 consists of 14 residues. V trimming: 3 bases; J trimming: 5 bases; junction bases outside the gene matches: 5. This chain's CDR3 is CASSFVDRGNEQYF. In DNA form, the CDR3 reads TGTGCCAGCAGTTTTGTAGACAGGGGGAACGAGCAGTACTTC.

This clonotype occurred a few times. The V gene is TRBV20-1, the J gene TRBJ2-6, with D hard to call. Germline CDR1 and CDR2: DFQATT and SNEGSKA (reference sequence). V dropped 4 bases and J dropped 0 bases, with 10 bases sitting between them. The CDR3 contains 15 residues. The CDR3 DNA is TGCAGTGCTATTGGCAGCCCCTCTGGGGCCAACGTCCTGACTTTC. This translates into CSAIGSPSGANVLTF.

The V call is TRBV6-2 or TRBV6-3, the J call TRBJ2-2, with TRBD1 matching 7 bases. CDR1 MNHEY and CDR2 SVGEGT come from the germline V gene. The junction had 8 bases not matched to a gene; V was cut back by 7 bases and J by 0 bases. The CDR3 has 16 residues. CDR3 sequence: CASTMHRGPNTGELFF. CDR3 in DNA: TGTGCCAGCACCATGCACAGGGGACCGAACACCGGGGAGCTGTTTTTT.

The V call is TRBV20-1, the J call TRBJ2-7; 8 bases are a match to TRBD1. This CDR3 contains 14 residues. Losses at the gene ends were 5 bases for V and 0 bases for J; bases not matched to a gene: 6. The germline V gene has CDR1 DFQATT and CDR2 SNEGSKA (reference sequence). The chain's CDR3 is CSAVDRVLSYEQYF. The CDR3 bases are TGCAGTGCTGTGGACAGGGTCCTCTCCTACGAGCAGTACTTC.

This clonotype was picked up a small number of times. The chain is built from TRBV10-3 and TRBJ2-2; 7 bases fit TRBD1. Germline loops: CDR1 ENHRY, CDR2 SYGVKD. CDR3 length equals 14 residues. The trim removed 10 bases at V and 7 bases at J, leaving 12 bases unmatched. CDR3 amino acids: CATQPDTGVGELFF. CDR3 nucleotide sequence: TGTGCCACCCAACCTGATACAGGGGTCGGGGAGCTGTTTTTT.

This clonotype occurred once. CDR3 amino acids: CASNPQVSNNEQFF. For the CDR3, the DNA is TGCGCCAGCAACCCCCAGGTTAGCAACAATGAGCAGTTCTTC. V gene TRBV10-1 combines with J gene TRBJ2-1; D is undetermined. In germline, CDR1 is WNHNN, CDR2 SYGVQD (reference sequence). This CDR3 is 14 amino acids long. V lost 7 bases and J lost 5, with 15 bases in between.

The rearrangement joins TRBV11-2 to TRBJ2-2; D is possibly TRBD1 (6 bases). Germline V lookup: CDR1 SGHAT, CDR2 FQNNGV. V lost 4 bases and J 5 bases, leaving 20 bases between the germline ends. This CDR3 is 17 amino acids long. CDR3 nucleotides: TGTGCCAGCAGCTCGGGGCAACAGGGAAGAAGGACCGGGGAGCTGTTTTTT. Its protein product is CASSSGQQGRRTGELFF.

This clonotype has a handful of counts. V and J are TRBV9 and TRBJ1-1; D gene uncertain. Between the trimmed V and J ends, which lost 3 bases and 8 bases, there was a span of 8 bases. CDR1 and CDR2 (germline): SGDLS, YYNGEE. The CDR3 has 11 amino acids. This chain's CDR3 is CASSGVAEAFF. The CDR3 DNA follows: TGTGCCAGCAGCGGTGTTGCGGAAGCTTTCTTT.

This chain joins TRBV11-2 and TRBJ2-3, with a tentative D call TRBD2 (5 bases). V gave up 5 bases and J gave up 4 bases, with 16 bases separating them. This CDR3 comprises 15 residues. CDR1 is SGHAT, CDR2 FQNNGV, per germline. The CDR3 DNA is TGTGCCAGCAGCCAGAAAAATCTAGCCTCAGATACGCAGTATTTT. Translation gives CASSQKNLASDTQYF.